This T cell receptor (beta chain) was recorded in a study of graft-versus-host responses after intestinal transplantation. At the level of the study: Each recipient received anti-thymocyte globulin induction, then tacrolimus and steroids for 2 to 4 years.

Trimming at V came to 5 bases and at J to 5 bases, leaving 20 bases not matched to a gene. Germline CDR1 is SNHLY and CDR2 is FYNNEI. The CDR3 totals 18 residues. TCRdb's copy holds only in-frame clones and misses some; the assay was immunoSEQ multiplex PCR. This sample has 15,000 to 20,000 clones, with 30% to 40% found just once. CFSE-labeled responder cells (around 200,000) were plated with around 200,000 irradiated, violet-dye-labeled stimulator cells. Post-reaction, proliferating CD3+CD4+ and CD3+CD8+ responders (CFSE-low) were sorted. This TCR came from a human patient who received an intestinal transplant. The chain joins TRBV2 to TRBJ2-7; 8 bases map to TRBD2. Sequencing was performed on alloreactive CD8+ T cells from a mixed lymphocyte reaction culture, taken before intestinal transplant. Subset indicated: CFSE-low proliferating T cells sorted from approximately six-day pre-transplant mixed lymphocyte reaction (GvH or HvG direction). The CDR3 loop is CASSLTSELAVFIDEQYF. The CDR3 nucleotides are TGTGCCAGCAGTCTTACGTCCGAACTAGCGGTTTTTATCGACGAGCAGTACTTC.